Following are 17 T cell receptor beta chains from one sample sequenced in a study of blood T cell repertoires in COVID-19. Generated by immunoSEQ multiplex PCR, the TCRdb table keeps only in-frame clones and is missing some. This sample carries 95,000 to 150,000 clones, 65% to 90% of them seen once, and the ten largest clones take 25% to 30%. The sequenced sample was peripheral blood. These receptors all come from a woman aged 80 or older with acute or convalescent COVID-19.

This clone was detected a few times. V and J are TRBV2 and TRBJ1-6, with 9 nucleotides matching TRBD1. The CDR3 runs 14 residues. V gave up 4 bases and J gave up 7 bases; unmatched junction bases: 2. The germline CDR1 and CDR2 sequences are SNHLY and FYNNEI. This CDR3 is CASSGQGGNSPLHF. CDR3 nucleotides: TGTGCCAGCAGTGGACAGGGGGGAAATTCACCCCTCCACTTT.

The chain combines TRBV6-5 with TRBJ1-1; D unclear. This CDR3 region has 13 residues. V gave up 4 bases and J gave up 3 bases, with 9 bases separating them. Germline lookup yields CDR1 MNHEY and CDR2 SVGAGI. The CDR3 coding sequence is TGTGCCAGCAGTTTCCTAGTGGACACTGAAGCTTTCTTT. Its translation is CASSFLVDTEAFF.

The genes are TRBV7-6 and TRBJ2-2, with D hard to call. Germline V lookup: CDR1 SGHVS, CDR2 FNYEAQ. The V and J ends lost 3 bases and 4 bases respectively, with 6 bases between them. This CDR3 has 13 amino acids. CDR3 protein: CASSLASTGELFF. The CDR3 DNA reads TGTGCCAGCAGCTTGGCCTCCACCGGGGAGCTGTTTTTT.

The rearrangement uses TRBV10-2 and TRBJ2-1, with TRBD2 matching 9 bases. Germline CDR1 reads WSHSY; CDR2 reads SAAADI. V trimming: 6 bases; J trimming: 8 bases; junction bases outside the gene matches: 5. The CDR3 contains 13 residues. CDR3 DNA: TGCGCCAGCAGGCAGGGACTAGCATATGAGCAGTTCTTC. It codes for CASRQGLAYEQFF.

V and J are TRBV9 and TRBJ2-6; TRBD1 agrees at 7 bases. After removal of 4 bases from V and 0 bases from J, the junction contained 25 bases not matched to a gene. Per germline, CDR1 SGDLS and CDR2 YYNGEE. The CDR3 runs 23 residues. The DNA of the CDR3 is TGTGCCAGCAGCAAGACCAAGGGACAGACCGGGACCGGTTACATCTCTGGGGCCAACGTCCTGACTTTC. Translating gives CASSKTKGQTGTGYISGANVLTF.

The genes are TRBV19 and TRBJ2-5, with D possibly TRBD1 on 6 matching bases. Germline CDR1 reads LNHDA; CDR2 reads SQIVND (reference sequence). This CDR3 comprises 14 residues. Between the trimmed V and J ends, which lost 6 bases and 5 bases, there was a span of 16 bases. Here the CDR3 reads CASSVGRGDETQYF. The CDR3 region has the DNA TGTGCCAGTAGCGTAGGCAGGGGTGACGAGACCCAGTACTTC.

V gene TRBV5-1 combines with J gene TRBJ1-2, with D perhaps TRBD1 (6 bases). This CDR3 region has 12 residues. Germline V gives CDR1 SGHRS, CDR2 YFSETQ. The V and J ends lost 4 bases and 5 bases respectively, with 9 bases between them. As DNA, the CDR3 is TGCGCCAGCAGCCGTGGACAGTATGGCTACACCTTC. As protein: CASSRGQYGYTF.

The CDR3 DNA sequence: TGCGCCAGCAGCACACGGACAGGTTACTGGGGATCCTCCGGAACTGAAGCTTTCTTT. Protein sequence: CASSTRTGYWGSSGTEAFF. V gene TRBV5-1 combines with J gene TRBJ1-1, with 7 bases that match TRBD1. Germline CDR1 reads SGHRS; CDR2 reads YFSETQ. J gave up 5 bases and V 4 bases, and 23 bases lay outside the gene matches. This CDR3 is 19 amino acids long. The variable domain in full, with the rest retrieved from reference TRBV5-1 and TRBJ1-1, is KAGVTQTPRYLIKTRGQQVTLSCSPISGHRSVSWYQQTPGQGLQFLFEYFSETQRNKGNFPGRFSGRQFSNSRSEMNVSTLELGDSALYLCASSTRTGYWGSSGTEAFFGQGTRLTVV.

The chain uses TRBV5-4 and TRBJ1-5; D gene uncertain. Trimming pared 0 bases from V and 4 bases from J, leaving 5 bases between. Germline loops: CDR1 SGHNT, CDR2 YYREEE (reference sequence). This CDR3 region has 13 residues. The CDR3 spells CASSLVPNQPQHF. Written as DNA, the CDR3 is TGTGCCAGCAGCTTGGTCCCGAATCAGCCCCAGCATTTT.

The chain joins TRBV7-9 to TRBJ1-2, with 7 bases identical to TRBD1. J was trimmed by 7 bases and V by 4 bases; bases with no gene match: 12. CDR3 size: 15 residues. Germline assignment: CDR1 SEHNR and CDR2 FQNEAQ (reference sequence). CDR3: CASSSQGQTGSGYTF. CDR3 coding DNA: TGTGCCAGCAGCTCCCAAGGACAGACAGGGAGTGGCTACACCTTC.

The V and J genes are TRBV5-1 and TRBJ1-2; tentatively, D is TRBD1 (5 bases). V was cut by 5 bases and J by 6 bases, with 11 bases left in between. The CDR3 has 12 amino acids. Germline V lookup: CDR1 SGHRS, CDR2 YFSETQ. The DNA for the CDR3 is TGCGCCAGCAGGCGGGGGGAGGATGGCTACACCTTC. It is translated as CASRRGEDGYTF.

The chain combines TRBV6-6 with TRBJ1-6; possible D gene TRBD1, 5 bases. Germline-derived CDR1 and CDR2 are MNHNY and SVGAGI (reference sequence). This CDR3 comprises 14 residues. The V end lost 5 bases, the J end lost 7 bases, and 12 bases lay between the germline ends. The CDR3 DNA follows: TGTGCCAGCAGTATACAGGATACGAATTCACCCCTCCACTTT. Residues: CASSIQDTNSPLHF.

In nucleotides, the CDR3 is TGTGCCAGTAGTATGGGACTCACGAACACTGAAGCTTTCTTT. The encoded protein is CASSMGLTNTEAFF. This sequence joins TRBV19 and TRBJ1-1; possible D gene TRBD1, 5 bases. In germline, CDR1 is LNHDA, CDR2 SQIVND (reference sequence). This CDR3 is built from 14 residues. The ends were cut back, 3 bases at V and 1 base at J, with 9 bases in the middle.

The rearrangement links TRBV5-4 to TRBJ1-2; 9 positions match TRBD1. The trim removed 3 bases at V and 4 bases at J, leaving 4 bases unmatched. Germline V gene lookup returns CDR1 SGHNT and CDR2 YYREEE (reference sequence). This CDR3 has 14 residues. The DNA for the CDR3 is TGTGCCAGCAGCTCGGGGACAGGGTCCTATGGCTACACCTTC. This gives the protein CASSSGTGSYGYTF. The full variable domain, with the rest looked up from reference TRBV5-4 and TRBJ1-2, is ETGVTQSPTHLIKTRGQQVTLRCSSQSGHNTVSWYQQALGQGPQFIFQYYREEENGRGNFPPRFSGLQFPNYSSELNVNALELDDSALYLCASSSGTGSYGYTFGSGTRLTVV.

This rearrangement joins TRBV28 to TRBJ1-1, with D possibly matching TRBD1 (6 bases). CDR1 and CDR2 from the germline V gene are MDHEN and SYDVKM. The CDR3 extends over 15 amino acids. With 5 bases removed from V and 9 bases from J, the gap between germline ends came to 22 bases. The DNA of the CDR3 is TGTGCCAGCAGTCGACGTGGGAGGGGGATACCGAAAGCTTTCTTT. It yields the protein CASSRRGRGIPKAFF.

This CDR3 is CASSWGQTFGYTF. CDR3 coding DNA: TGTGCCAGCAGTTGGGGACAGACATTCGGCTACACCTTC. The J gene is TRBJ1-2, the V gene TRBV28; 7 nucleotides agree with TRBD1. V trimming: 4 bases; J trimming: 8 bases; junction bases outside the gene matches: 7. The CDR3 length is 13 residues. Germline values: CDR1 MDHEN, CDR2 SYDVKM.

This clone occurred once. One end of the junction is discordant with germline, which a read error may explain. The chain joins TRBV5-1 to TRBJ2-2; TRBD1 aligns across 8 bases. The germline V gene encodes CDR1 SGHRS and CDR2 YFSETQ. The length of the CDR3 is 15 residues. The CDR3 loop is CASSLGQVNTGELFF. Here the CDR3 DNA reads TGCGCCAGCAGTTTGGGACAGGTGAACACCGGGGAGCTGTTTTTT.